This T cell receptor (beta chain) was identified during a study of T-cell reconstitution after alpha-beta-depleted transplantation in children. For TCRbeta, the library was prepared with unique molecular identifiers. One entry per CDR3 protein results from TCRdb running MiXCR on the PCR reads. The sample lists a few hundred thousand distinct CDR3 sequences, 25% to 30% seen once, with under 45% in the top ten. The CDR3 is 15 amino acids. The germline V and J ends were trimmed by 0 bases and 5 bases, with 13 bases remaining between them. Germline V gene data show CDR1 as SGHAT and CDR2 as FQNNGV. The origin of this receptor is a boy under three years old with Wiskott-Aldrich syndrome, due to receive a stem cell transplant. The J gene is TRBJ1-2, the V gene TRBV11-2; no firm D call. Material: PBMCs, obtained before TCRalphabeta/CD19-depleted stem cell transplant. CDR3 in DNA: TGTGCCAGCAGCTTAGACGTCGGGGTACTTTATGGCTACACCTTC. Its protein product is CASSLDVGVLYGYTF.